These 30 T cell receptor beta chains were all obtained from the same sample, sequenced in a study of T-cell memory formation after mild COVID-19. Each CDR3 protein gets one entry after TCRdb re-called the 5' RACE reads with MiXCR. Here the sample spans some 350,000 distinct CDR3 sequences, 10% to 15% being singletons. The sample was PBMCs or a T cell subset sorted from them (not recorded which). Receptors originate from a man younger than 30 who had mild COVID-19 (a few samples of this study predate the infection). Cell type and time point are not known.

This clonotype was observed a handful of times. This chain connects TRBV5-1 to TRBJ2-7, with D unclear. This CDR3 contains 14 residues. V was trimmed by 1 base and J by 4 bases, leaving 12 bases between them. Germline V gene sequence: CDR1 SGHRS, CDR2 YFSETQ. CDR3 protein: CASSLSPSRYEQYV. The CDR3 bases are TGCGCCAGCAGCTTGTCCCCCTCCCGGTACGAGCAGTACGTC.

This clonotype was detected many times. The rearrangement links TRBV4-3 to TRBJ2-3, with 8 bases matching TRBD1. The CDR3 has 15 amino acids. From germline, CDR1 is LGHNA and CDR2 YSLEER. V was clipped by 1 base and J by 1 base; unmatched bases: 1. The CDR3 DNA follows: TGCGCCAGCAGCCAAGTGGGACAGGGCACAGATACGCAGTATTTT. It is translated as CASSQVGQGTDTQYF.

This chain links TRBV4-2 with TRBJ2-1; 12 nucleotides match TRBD2. The V segment lost 3 bases and the J segment 4 bases; nucleotides outside the gene matches: 4. Germline V gene data show CDR1 as LGHNA and CDR2 as YNFKEQ. There are 16 residues in the CDR3. The CDR3 region is CASSQATSGRYNEQFF. The CDR3 region has the DNA TGTGCCAGCAGCCAGGCGACTAGCGGGAGATACAATGAGCAGTTCTTC.

This clonotype was observed a handful of times. The chain carries TRBV27 and TRBJ1-2; 7 bases line up with TRBD1. The length of the CDR3 is 13 residues. CDR1 MNHEY and CDR2 SMNVEV come from the germline V gene (reference sequence). With 4 bases clipped from V and 8 bases from J, the junction kept 7 bases outside the gene matches. CDR3 amino acids: CASSSGQWGGYTF. DNA for the CDR3: TGTGCCAGCAGTTCGGGACAGTGGGGCGGCTACACCTTC.

There are a few counts of this clonotype. The chain combines TRBV29-1 with TRBJ2-1, with 9 bases matching TRBD2. The CDR3 is 13 residues long. Trimming cost V 8 bases and J 5 bases; bases outside gene matches: 7. Germline-derived CDR1 and CDR2 are SQVTM and ANQGSEA. CDR3 protein: CSTRVAGDNEQFF. The CDR3 DNA is TGCAGCACTCGAGTAGCGGGGGACAATGAGCAGTTCTTC.

This clonotype was detected only a few times. J is TRBJ2-3 and V is TRBV4-3; tentative D call: TRBD2 (5 bases). Germline V gene data show CDR1 as LGHNA and CDR2 as YSLEER. The CDR3 consists of 15 residues. The V gene lost 4 bases and the J gene lost 2 bases, with 13 bases spanning the gap. The CDR3 sequence is CASSRRRRNTDTQYF. The CDR3 nucleotides read TGCGCCAGCAGCCGGAGGCGCCGGAACACAGATACGCAGTATTTT.

The CDR3 DNA is TGCGCCAGCAGCCAAGATCGGGGGGTTGGCTACGAGCAGTACGTC. This codes for CASSQDRGVGYEQYV. This chain connects TRBV4-1 to TRBJ2-7; 7 bases map to TRBD2. V was clipped by 0 bases and J by 3 bases; unmatched bases: 5. Germline V gene data show CDR1 as MGHRA and CDR2 as YSYEKL. CDR3 size: 15 residues.

The chain has TRBV20-1 and TRBJ2-5; tentatively, D is TRBD2 (6 bases). Trimming removed 5 bases at V and 5 bases at J, with 18 bases between. This CDR3 is 14 amino acids long. Germline-derived CDR1 and CDR2 are DFQATT and SNEGSKA (reference sequence). The CDR3 bases are TGCAGTGCTGGGGATTTAGGCGGGGTCGAGACCCAGTACTTC. Its protein is CSAGDLGGVETQYF.

This clonotype was counted at least ten times. This chain joins TRBV18 and TRBJ2-7; TRBD1 or TRBD2 may be the D gene (6 bases each). Deletions cut 6 bases from V and 3 bases from J, with 15 bases between. Germline V lookup: CDR1 KGHSH, CDR2 LQKENI. The CDR3 loop spans 14 amino acids. DNA of the CDR3: TGTGCCAGCTCTCACGGAGGGGGAGGCTACGAGCAGTACTTC. This sequence encodes CASSHGGGGYEQYF.

This clonotype turned up a few times. The chain joins TRBV4-1 to TRBJ2-3; D gene uncertain. The CDR3 sequence is 13 residues long. Germline lookup yields CDR1 MGHRA and CDR2 YSYEKL. Trimming cost V 1 base and J 6 bases, with 8 bases left between them. CDR3 amino acids: CASSQGHADTQYF. The CDR3 DNA is TGCGCCAGCAGCCAAGGACATGCCGATACGCAGTATTTT.

Comment on this clonotype: This clone may be a read error of a much larger clone one base away. The chain has TRBV6-5 and TRBJ1-1; D remains ambiguous. CDR3 length: 12 amino acids. V was cut by 6 bases and J by 0 bases, with 5 bases left in between. Germline V lookup: CDR1 MNHEY, CDR2 SVGAGI. The CDR3 loop reads CASRQVNTEAFF. DNA for the CDR3: TGTGCCAGCAGGCAGGTGAACACTGAAGCTTTCTTT.

This clonotype was counted between two and nine times. The chain has TRBV15 and TRBJ1-6; a weak D match, TRBD1 (5 bases). This CDR3 comprises 12 residues. The V end lost 6 bases, the J end lost 7 bases, and 7 bases lay between the germline ends. Per the germline V gene, CDR1 is LNHNV and CDR2 is YYDKDF (reference sequence). CDR3 loop: CATRQGNSPLHF. The DNA for the CDR3 is TGTGCCACCAGGCAGGGAAATTCACCCCTCCACTTT.

The chain couples TRBV4-1 to TRBJ1-2; tentatively, D is TRBD1 (6 bases). There are 15 residues in the CDR3. Per germline, CDR1 MGHRA and CDR2 YSYEKL. With 0 bases removed from V and 3 bases from J, the gap between germline ends came to 11 bases. The CDR3 here is CASSQDQGGDYGYTF. The CDR3 region has the DNA TGCGCCAGCAGCCAAGATCAAGGGGGAGACTATGGCTACACCTTC.

The chain recombines TRBV6-6 with TRBJ2-2, with 7 positions matching TRBD1. The CDR3 extends over 17 amino acids. CDR1 is MNHNY and CDR2 is SVGAGI in the germline V gene (reference sequence). V shed 2 bases, J shed 0 bases, and the junction held 6 bases outside the gene matches. DNA of the CDR3: TGTGCCAGCAGTTACCCCCACGGGACAGCGAACACCGGGGAGCTGTTTTTT. Encoded protein: CASSYPHGTANTGELFF.

The chain recombines TRBV5-1 with TRBJ2-3; D might be TRBD1 (6 bases). Deletions cut 3 bases from V and 4 bases from J, with 12 bases between. The CDR3 is 14 residues long. Germline assignment: CDR1 SGHRS and CDR2 YFSETQ. The CDR3 spells CASSSTGSPDTQYF. The CDR3 DNA is TGCGCCAGCAGCTCTACAGGGAGCCCAGATACGCAGTATTTT.

This clonotype was seen a few times. The V and J genes are TRBV12-3 or TRBV12-4 and TRBJ1-6; TRBD1 aligns across 9 bases. V dropped 2 bases and J dropped 4; count of bases not matched to a gene: 3. The CDR3 contains 16 residues. DNA of the CDR3: TGTGCCAGCAGTTTAACGACAGGGGGTTATAATTCACCCCTCCACTTT. This encodes CASSLTTGGYNSPLHF.

This clonotype was found a few times. The chain employs TRBV5-1 and TRBJ2-1; TRBD2 agrees at 7 bases. The CDR3 has 14 residues. Germline CDR1 SGHRS, CDR2 YFSETQ. Trimming took 0 bases from V and 5 from J; bases not matched to a gene: 2. CDR3 DNA: TGCGCCAGCAGCTTGGCGGGACTAAACAATGAGCAGTTCTTC. Translated: CASSLAGLNNEQFF.

This clonotype appeared a few times. The gene calls are TRBV25-1 and TRBJ2-3; D gene uncertain. The CDR3 spans 14 residues. Germline V gives CDR1 MGHDK, CDR2 SYGVNS. Trimming took 3 bases from V and 0 from J, leaving 7 bases between them. CDR3 sequence (DNA): TGTGCCAGCAGTGAGACCACTAGCACAGATACGCAGTATTTT. This encodes CASSETTSTDTQYF.

The table lists this clonotype with many counts. V gene TRBV7-6 combines with J gene TRBJ2-1; tentatively, D is TRBD1 (6 bases). The length of the CDR3 is 15 residues. Germline CDR1 is SGHVS and CDR2 is FNYEAQ. With 2 bases removed from V and 7 bases from J, the gap between germline ends came to 15 bases. The CDR3 reads CASSLPQGSRNEQFF. The CDR3 nucleotides read TGTGCCAGCAGCTTACCACAGGGATCTCGGAATGAGCAGTTCTTC.

The V gene is TRBV20-1, the J gene TRBJ2-1; maybe TRBD1 (6 bases). The CDR3 length is 15 residues. Between the trimmed V and J ends, which lost 6 bases and 2 bases, there was a span of 17 bases. CDR1 and CDR2 from the germline V gene are DFQATT and SNEGSKA (reference sequence). CDR3 residues: CSAPGAGATYNEQFF. In nucleotides, the CDR3 is TGCAGTGCCCCTGGGGCAGGGGCGACCTACAATGAGCAGTTCTTC.

The count of this clonotype is one. The V call is TRBV6-1, the J call TRBJ2-5; 7 bases map to TRBD1. From germline, CDR1 is MNHNS and CDR2 SASEGT. The CDR3 is 15 amino acids. Germline trimming cut 4 bases from V and 2 bases from J; bases unmatched to any gene: 7. CDR3 nucleotide sequence: TGTGCCAGCAGTGGCTACAGGGGACGTCAAGAGACCCAGTACTTC. Translated, it gives CASSGYRGRQETQYF.

J is TRBJ2-1 and V is TRBV29-1, with 7 bases lining up with TRBD1. The junction had 8 bases not matched to a gene; V was cut back by 6 bases and J by 9 bases. CDR3 length: 12 residues. The germline V gene encodes CDR1 SQVTM and CDR2 ANQGSEA. As DNA, the CDR3 is TGCAGCGTCGGACAGGCGAGGGGTGAGCAGTTCTTC. It codes for CSVGQARGEQFF.

The chain links TRBV7-8 to TRBJ2-5, with TRBD1 identical over 9 bases. Germline CDR1 SGHVS, CDR2 FQNEAQ. Unmatched junction bases numbered 5, after V lost 5 bases and J lost 4 bases. The length of the CDR3 is 14 residues. The CDR3 protein is CASSATGGTETQYF. CDR3 sequence (DNA): TGTGCCAGCAGCGCGACAGGGGGGACAGAGACCCAGTACTTC.

This clonotype was seen at least ten times. The V gene is TRBV29-1, the J gene TRBJ2-7; 7 positions agree with TRBD1. The CDR3 spans 12 residues. After removal of 4 bases from V and 0 bases from J, the junction contained 0 bases not matched to a gene. Germline loops: CDR1 SQVTM, CDR2 ANQGSEA. CDR3 nucleotide sequence: TGCAGCGTTGGGGACAGCTCCTACGAGCAGTACGTC. Its translation: CSVGDSSYEQYV.

This clonotype was seen many times. V usage is TRBV12-3 or TRBV12-4 and J usage is TRBJ2-5; either TRBD1 or TRBD2 may supply D (6 bases each). V was trimmed by 4 bases and J by 3 bases, leaving 9 bases between them. The CDR3 totals 13 residues. This chain's CDR3 is CASSWGAKETQYF. The CDR3 region has the DNA TGTGCCAGCAGTTGGGGGGCAAAAGAGACCCAGTACTTC.

This clonotype was found many times. The chain has TRBV10-3 and TRBJ2-3; D is tentatively TRBD1 or TRBD2 (6 bases each). V was shortened by 8 bases and J by 2 bases, with 11 bases between the two germline ends. CDR1 and CDR2 (germline): ENHRY, SYGVKD. The CDR3 is 13 residues long. This CDR3 reads CAILGGPTDTQYF. The DNA of the CDR3 is TGTGCCATCCTGGGGGGCCCCACAGATACGCAGTATTTT.

This clonotype was seen more than once but under ten times. The V call is TRBV4-1, the J call TRBJ1-1; TRBD1 aligns across 11 bases. Germline assignment: CDR1 MGHRA and CDR2 YSYEKL. After removal of 2 bases from V and 1 base from J, the junction contained 15 bases not matched to a gene. The CDR3 is 20 amino acids. The CDR3, as DNA: TGCGCCAGCAGCCAAAGGGGCCGGGACAGGGGGTCTAAAGAGAACACTGAAGCTTTCTTT. Amino acids: CASSQRGRDRGSKENTEAFF.

The chain employs TRBV18 and TRBJ1-2; D unclear. V was trimmed by 0 bases and J by 2 bases, leaving 10 bases between them. The CDR3 is 15 residues long. CDR1 is KGHSH and CDR2 is LQKENI in the germline V gene. CDR3 loop: CASSPPGATNYGYTF. CDR3 bases: TGTGCCAGCTCACCACCGGGAGCTACAAACTATGGCTACACCTTC. Supplemented by reference TRBV18 and TRBJ1-2, the full variable domain reads NAGVMQNPRHLVRRRGQEARLRCSPMKGHSHVYWYRQLPEEGLKFMVYLQKENIIDESGMPKERFSAEFPKEGPSILRIQQVVRGDSAAYFCASSPPGATNYGYTFGSGTRLTVV.

The chain is built from TRBV11-2 and TRBJ2-3, with TRBD1 matching 7 bases. Germline V CDR1 and CDR2: SGHAT, FQNNGV. V lost 3 bases to trimming and J lost 5 bases; unmatched junction nucleotides: 11. The CDR3 consists of 16 residues. CDR3 coding DNA: TGTGCCAGCAGCTTTTCGTGGTTGAGGGGGCAAGATACGCAGTATTTT. Encoded protein: CASSFSWLRGQDTQYF.

This clonotype has just a few counts. V usage is TRBV7-6 and J usage is TRBJ1-2, with 10 bases identical to TRBD1. The CDR3 contains 14 residues. V lost 5 bases, J lost 6 bases, and 6 bases stayed unmatched. CDR1 SGHVS and CDR2 FNYEAQ come from the germline V gene. The CDR3 protein is CASSPGTGAHGYTF. In DNA form, the CDR3 reads TGTGCCAGCAGCCCCGGGACAGGGGCTCATGGCTACACCTTC.